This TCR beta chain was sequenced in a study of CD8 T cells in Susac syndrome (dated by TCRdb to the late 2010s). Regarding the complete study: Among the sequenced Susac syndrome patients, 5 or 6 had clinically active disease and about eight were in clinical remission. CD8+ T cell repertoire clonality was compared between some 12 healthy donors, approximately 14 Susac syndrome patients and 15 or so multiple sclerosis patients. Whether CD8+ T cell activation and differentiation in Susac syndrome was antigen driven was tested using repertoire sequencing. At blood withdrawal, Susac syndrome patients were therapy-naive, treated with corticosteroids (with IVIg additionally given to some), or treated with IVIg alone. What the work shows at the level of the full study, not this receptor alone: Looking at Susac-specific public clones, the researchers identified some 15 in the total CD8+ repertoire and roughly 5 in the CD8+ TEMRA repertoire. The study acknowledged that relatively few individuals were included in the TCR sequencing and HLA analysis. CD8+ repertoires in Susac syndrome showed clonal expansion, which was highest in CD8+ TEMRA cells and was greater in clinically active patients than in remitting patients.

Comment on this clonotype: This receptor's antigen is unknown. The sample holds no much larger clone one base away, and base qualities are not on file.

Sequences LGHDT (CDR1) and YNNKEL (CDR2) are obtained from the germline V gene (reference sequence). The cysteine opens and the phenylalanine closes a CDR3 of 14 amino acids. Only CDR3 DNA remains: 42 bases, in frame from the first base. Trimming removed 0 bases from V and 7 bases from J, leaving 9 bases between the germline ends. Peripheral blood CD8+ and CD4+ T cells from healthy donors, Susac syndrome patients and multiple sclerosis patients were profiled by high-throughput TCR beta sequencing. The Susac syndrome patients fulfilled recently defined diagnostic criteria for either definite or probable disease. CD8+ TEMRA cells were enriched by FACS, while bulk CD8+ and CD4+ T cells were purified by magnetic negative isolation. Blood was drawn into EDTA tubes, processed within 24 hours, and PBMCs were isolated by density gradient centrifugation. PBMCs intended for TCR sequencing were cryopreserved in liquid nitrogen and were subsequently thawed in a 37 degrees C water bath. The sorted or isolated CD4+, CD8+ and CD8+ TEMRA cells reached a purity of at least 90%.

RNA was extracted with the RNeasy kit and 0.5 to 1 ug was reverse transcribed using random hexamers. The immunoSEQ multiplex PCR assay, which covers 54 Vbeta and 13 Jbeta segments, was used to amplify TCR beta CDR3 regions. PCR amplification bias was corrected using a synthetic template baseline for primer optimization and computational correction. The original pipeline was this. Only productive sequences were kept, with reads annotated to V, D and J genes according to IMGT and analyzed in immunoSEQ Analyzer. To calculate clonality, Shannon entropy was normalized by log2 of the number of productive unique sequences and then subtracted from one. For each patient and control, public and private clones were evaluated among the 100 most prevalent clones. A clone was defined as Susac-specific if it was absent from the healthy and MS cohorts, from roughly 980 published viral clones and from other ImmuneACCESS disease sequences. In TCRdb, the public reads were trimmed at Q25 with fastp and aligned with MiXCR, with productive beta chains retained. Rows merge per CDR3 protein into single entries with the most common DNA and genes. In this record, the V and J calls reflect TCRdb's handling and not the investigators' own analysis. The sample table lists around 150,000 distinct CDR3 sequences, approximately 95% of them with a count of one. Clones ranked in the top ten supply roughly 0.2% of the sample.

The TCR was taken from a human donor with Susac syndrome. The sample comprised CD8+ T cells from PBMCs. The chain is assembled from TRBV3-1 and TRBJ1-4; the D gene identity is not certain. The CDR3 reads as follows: CASSQDPDGEKLFF. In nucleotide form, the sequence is TGTGCCAGCAGCCAAGACCCCGACGGTGAAAAACTGTTTTTT.